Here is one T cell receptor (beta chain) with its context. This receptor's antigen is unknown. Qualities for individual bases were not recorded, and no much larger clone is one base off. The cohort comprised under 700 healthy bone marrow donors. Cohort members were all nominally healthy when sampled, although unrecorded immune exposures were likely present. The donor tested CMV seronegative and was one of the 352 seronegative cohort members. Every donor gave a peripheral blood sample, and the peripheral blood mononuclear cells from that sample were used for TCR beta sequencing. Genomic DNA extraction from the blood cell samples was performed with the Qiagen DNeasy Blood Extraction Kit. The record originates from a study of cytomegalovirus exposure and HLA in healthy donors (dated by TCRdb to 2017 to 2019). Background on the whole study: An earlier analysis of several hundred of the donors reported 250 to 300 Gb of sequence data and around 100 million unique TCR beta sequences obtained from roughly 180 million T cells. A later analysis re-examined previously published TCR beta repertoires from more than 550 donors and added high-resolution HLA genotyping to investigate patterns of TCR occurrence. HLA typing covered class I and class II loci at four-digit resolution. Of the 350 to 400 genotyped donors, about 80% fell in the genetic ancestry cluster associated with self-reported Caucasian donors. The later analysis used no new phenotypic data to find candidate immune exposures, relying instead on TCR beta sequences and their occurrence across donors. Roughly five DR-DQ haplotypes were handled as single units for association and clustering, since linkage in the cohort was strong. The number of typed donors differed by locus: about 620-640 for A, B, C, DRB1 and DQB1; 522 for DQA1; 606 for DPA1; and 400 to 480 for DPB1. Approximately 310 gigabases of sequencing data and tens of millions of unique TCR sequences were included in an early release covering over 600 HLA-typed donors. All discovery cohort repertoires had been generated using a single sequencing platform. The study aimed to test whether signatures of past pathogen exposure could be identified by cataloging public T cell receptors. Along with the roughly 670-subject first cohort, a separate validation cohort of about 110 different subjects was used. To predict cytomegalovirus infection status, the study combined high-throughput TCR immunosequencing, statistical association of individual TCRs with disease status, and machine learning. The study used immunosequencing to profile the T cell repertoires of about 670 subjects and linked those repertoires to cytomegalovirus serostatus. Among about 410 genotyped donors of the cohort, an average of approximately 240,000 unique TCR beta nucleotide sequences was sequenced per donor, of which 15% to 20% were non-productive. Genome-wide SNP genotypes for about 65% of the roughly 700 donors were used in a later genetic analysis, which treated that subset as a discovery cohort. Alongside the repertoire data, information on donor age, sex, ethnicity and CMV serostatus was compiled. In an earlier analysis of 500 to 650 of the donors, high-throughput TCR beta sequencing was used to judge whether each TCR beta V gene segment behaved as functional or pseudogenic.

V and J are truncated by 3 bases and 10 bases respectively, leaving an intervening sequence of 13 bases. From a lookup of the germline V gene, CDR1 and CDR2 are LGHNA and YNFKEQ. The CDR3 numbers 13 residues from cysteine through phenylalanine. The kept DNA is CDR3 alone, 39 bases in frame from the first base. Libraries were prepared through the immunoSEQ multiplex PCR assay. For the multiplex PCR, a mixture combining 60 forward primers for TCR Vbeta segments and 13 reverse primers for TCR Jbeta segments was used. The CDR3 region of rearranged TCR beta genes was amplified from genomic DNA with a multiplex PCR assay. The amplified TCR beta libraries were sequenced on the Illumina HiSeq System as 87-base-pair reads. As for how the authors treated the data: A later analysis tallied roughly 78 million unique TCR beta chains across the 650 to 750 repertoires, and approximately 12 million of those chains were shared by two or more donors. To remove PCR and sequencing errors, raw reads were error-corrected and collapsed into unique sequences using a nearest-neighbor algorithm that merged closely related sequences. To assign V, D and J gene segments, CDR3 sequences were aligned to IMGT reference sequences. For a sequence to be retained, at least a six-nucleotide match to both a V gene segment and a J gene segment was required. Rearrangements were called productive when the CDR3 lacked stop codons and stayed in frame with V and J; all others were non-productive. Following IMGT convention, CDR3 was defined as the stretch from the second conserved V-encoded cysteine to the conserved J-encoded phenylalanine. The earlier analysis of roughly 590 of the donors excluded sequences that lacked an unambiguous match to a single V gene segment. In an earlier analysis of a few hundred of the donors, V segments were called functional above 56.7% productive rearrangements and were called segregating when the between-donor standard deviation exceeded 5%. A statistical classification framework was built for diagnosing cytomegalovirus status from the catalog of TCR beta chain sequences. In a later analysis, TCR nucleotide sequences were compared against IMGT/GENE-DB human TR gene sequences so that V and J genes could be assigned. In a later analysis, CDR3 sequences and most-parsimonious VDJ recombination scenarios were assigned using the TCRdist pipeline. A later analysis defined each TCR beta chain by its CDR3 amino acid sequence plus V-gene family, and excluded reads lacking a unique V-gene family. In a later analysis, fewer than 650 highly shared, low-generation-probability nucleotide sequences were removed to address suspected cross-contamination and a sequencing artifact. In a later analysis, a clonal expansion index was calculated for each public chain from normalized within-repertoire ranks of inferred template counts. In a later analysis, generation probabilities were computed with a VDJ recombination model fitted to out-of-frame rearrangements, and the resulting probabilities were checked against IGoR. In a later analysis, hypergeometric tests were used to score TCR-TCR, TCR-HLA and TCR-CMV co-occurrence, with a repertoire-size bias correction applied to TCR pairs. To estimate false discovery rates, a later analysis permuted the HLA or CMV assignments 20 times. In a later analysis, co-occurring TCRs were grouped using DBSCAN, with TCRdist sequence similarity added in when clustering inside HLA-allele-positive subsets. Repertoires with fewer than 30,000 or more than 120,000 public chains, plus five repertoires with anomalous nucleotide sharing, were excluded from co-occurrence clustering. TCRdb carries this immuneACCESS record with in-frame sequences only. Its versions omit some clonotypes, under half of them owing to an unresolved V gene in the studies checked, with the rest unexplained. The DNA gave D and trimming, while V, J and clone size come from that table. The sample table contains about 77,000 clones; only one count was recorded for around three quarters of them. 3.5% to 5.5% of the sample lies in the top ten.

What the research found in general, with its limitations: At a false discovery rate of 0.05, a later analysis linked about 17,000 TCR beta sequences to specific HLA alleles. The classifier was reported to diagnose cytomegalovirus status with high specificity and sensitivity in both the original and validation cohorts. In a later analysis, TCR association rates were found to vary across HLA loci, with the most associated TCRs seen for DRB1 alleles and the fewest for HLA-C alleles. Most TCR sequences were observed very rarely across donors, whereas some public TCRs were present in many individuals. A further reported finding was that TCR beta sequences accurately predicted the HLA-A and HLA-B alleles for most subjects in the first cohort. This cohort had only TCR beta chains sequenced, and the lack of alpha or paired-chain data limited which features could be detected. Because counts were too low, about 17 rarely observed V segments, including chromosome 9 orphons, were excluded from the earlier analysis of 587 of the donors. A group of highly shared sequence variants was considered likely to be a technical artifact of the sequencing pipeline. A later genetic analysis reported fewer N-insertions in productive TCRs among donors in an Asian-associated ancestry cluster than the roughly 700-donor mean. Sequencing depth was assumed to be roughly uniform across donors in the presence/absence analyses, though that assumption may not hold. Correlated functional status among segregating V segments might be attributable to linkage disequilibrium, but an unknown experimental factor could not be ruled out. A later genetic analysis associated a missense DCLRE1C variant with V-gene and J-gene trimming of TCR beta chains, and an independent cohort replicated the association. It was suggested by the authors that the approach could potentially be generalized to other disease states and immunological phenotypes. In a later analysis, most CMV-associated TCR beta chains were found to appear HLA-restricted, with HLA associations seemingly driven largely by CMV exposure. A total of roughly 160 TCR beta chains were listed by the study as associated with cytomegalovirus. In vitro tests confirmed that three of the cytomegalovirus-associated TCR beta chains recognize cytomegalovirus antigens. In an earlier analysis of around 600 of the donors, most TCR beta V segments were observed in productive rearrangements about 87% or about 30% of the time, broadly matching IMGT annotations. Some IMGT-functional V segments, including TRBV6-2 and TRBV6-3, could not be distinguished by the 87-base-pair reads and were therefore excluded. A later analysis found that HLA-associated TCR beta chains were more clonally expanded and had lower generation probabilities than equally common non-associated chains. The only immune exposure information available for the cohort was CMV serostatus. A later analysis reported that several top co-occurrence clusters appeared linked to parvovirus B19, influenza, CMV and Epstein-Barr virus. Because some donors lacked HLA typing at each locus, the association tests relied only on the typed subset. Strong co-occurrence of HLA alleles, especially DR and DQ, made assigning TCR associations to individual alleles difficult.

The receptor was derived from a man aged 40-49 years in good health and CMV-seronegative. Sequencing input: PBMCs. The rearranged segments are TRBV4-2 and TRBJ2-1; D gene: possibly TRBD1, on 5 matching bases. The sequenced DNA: TGTGCCAGCAGCCAGGCCAGGGTCAGCGAGCAGTTCTTC. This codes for CASSQARVSEQFF.